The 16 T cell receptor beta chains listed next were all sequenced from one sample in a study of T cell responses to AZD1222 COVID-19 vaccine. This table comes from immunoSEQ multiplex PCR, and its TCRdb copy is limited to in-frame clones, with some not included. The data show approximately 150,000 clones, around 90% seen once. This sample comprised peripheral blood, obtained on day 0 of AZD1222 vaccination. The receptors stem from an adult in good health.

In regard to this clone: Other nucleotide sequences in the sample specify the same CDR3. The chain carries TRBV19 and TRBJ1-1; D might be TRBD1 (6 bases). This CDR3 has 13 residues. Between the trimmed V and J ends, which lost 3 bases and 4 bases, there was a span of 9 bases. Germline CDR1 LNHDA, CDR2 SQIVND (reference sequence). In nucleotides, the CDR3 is TGTGCCAGTAGTATGGGCAGGGGCACTGAAGCTTTCTTT. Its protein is CASSMGRGTEAFF.

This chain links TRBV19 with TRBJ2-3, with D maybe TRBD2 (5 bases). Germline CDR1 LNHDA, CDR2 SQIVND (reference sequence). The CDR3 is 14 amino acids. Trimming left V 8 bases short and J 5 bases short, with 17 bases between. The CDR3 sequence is CASRRKDAGDTQYF. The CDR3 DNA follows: TGTGCCAGTCGAAGGAAGGACGCGGGAGATACGCAGTATTTT.

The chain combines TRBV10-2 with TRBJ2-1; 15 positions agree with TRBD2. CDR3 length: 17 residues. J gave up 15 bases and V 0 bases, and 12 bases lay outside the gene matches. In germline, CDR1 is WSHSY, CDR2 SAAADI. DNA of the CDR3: TGCGCCAGCAGTGAGTCGAGCTGGACTAGCGGGGGGGGCCGTCTGTTCTTC. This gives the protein CASSESSWTSGGGRLFF.

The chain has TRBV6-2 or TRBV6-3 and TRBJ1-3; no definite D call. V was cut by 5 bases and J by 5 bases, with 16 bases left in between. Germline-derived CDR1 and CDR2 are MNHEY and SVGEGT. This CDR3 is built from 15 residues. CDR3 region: CASSPKGGGRNTIYF. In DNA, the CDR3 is TGTGCCAGCAGTCCCAAGGGTGGAGGCAGAAACACCATATATTTT.

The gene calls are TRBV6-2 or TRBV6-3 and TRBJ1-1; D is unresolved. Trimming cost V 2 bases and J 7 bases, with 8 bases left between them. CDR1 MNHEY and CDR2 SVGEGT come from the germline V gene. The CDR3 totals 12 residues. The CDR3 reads CASSYPDIEAFF. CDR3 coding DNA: TGTGCCAGCAGTTACCCCGACATTGAAGCTTTCTTT.

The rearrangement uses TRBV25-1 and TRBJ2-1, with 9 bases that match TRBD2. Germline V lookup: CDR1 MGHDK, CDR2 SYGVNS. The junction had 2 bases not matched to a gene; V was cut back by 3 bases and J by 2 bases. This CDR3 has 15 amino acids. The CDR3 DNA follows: TGTGCCAGCAGTGAGAGCGGGGGGACCTACAATGAGCAGTTCTTC. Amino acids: CASSESGGTYNEQFF.

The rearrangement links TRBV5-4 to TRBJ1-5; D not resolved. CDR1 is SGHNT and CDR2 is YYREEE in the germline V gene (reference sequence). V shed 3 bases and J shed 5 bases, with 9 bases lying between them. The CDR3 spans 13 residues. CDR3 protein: CASSSKPDQPQHF. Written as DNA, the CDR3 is TGTGCCAGCAGCTCGAAACCTGATCAGCCCCAGCATTTT.

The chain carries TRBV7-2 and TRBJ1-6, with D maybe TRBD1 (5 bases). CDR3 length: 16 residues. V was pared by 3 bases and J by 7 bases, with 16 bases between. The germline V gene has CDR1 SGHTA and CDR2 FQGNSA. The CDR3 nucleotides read TGTGCCAGCAGCTTTGCTACAGGCGGGGGGAATTCACCCCTCCACTTT. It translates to CASSFATGGGNSPLHF.

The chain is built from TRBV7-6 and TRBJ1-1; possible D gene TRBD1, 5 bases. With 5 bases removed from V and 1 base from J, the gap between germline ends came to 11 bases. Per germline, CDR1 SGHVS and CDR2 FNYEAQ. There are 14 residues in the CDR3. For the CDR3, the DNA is TGTGCCAGCAGCCGCCAGGGTCCGAACACTGAAGCTTTCTTT. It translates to CASSRQGPNTEAFF.

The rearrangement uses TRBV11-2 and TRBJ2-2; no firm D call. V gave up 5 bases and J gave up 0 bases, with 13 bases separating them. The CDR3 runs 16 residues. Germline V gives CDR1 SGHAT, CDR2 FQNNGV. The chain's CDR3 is CASSPGRTANTGELFF. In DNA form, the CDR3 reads TGTGCCAGCAGCCCTGGCCGTACCGCGAACACCGGGGAGCTGTTTTTT. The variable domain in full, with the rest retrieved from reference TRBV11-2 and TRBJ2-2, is EAGVAQSPRYKIIEKRQSVAFWCNPISGHATLYWYQQILGQGPKLLIQFQNNGVVDDSQLPKDRFSAERLKGVDSTLKIQPAKLEDSAVYLCASSPGRTANTGELFFGEGSRLTVL.

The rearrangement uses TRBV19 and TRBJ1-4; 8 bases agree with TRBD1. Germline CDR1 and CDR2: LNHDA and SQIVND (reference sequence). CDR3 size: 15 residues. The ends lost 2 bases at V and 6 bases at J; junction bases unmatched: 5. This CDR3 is CASSIRGQDYEKLFF. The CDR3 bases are TGTGCCAGTAGTATAAGGGGACAGGATTATGAAAAACTGTTTTTT.

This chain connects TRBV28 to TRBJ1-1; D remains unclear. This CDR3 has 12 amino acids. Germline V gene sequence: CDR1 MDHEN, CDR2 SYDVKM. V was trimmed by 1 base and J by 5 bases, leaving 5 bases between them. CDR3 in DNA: TGTGCCAGCAGTTTATTGGTAACTGAAGCTTTCTTT. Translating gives CASSLLVTEAFF. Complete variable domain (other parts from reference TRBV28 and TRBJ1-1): DVKVTQSSRYLVKRTGEKVFLECVQDMDHENMFWYRQDPGLGLRLIYFSYDVKMKEKGDIPEGYSVSREKKERFSLILESASTNQTSMYLCASSLLVTEAFFGQGTRLTVV.

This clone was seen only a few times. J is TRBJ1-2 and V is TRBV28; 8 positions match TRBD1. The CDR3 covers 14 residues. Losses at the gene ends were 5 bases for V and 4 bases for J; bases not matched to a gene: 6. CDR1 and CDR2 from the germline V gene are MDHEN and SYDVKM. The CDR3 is CASSAGTGPYGYTF. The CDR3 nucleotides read TGTGCCAGCAGTGCCGGGACAGGCCCCTATGGCTACACCTTC.

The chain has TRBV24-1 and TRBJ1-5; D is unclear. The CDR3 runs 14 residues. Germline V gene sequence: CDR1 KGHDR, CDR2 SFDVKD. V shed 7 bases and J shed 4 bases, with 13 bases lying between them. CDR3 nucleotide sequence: TGTGCCACCAGCCCGAGGTTGAGTAATCAGCCCCAGCATTTT. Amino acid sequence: CATSPRLSNQPQHF.

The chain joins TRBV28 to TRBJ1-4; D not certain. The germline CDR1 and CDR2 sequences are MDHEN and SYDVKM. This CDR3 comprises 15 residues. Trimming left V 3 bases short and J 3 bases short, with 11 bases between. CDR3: CASSFTAAANEKLFF. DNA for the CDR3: TGTGCCAGCAGTTTTACGGCGGCAGCTAATGAAAAACTGTTTTTT.

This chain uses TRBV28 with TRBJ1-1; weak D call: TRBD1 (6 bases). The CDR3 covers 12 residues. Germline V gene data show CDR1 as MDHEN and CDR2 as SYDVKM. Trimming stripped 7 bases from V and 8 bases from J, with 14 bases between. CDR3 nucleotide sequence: TGTGCCAGCACCCTATTGACAGGCGAAGCTTTCTTT. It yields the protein CASTLLTGEAFF. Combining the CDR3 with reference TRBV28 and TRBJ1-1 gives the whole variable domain DVKVTQSSRYLVKRTGEKVFLECVQDMDHENMFWYRQDPGLGLRLIYFSYDVKMKEKGDIPEGYSVSREKKERFSLILESASTNQTSMYLCASTLLTGEAFFGQGTRLTVV.